Following are 20 T cell receptor beta chains from one sample sequenced in a study of response to subunit inactivated influenza vaccine. One entry per CDR3 protein results from TCRdb running MiXCR on the RT-PCR reads. Seen here are under 750,000 distinct CDR3 sequences, roughly 10% observed once, and the top ten hold roughly 10%. The source was PBMCs from blood, collected on the day of vaccination. These TCRs come from a man aged 50-59 years who received an inactivated influenza vaccine.

This clonotype was counted only a few times. V gene TRBV5-1 combines with J gene TRBJ2-3, with no clear D. The germline gives CDR1 SGHRS, CDR2 YFSETQ. V gave up 0 bases and J gave up 7 bases, with 6 bases separating them. CDR3 length: 12 amino acids. Here the CDR3 reads CASSLDFYTQYF. As DNA, the CDR3 is TGCGCCAGCAGCTTGGACTTTTATACGCAGTATTTT.

This clonotype was counted between two and nine times. This chain connects TRBV5-1 to TRBJ2-7, with TRBD1 matching 12 bases. The CDR3 runs to 14 residues. In germline, CDR1 is SGHRS, CDR2 YFSETQ. V gave up 4 bases and J gave up 4 bases; unmatched junction bases: 3. CDR3 in amino acids: CASSKGQGAYEQYF. The CDR3 nucleotides read TGCGCCAGCAGCAAGGGACAGGGGGCTTACGAGCAGTACTTC.

This clonotype was counted only a few times. This chain links TRBV29-1 with TRBJ2-1; a weak D match, TRBD2 (5 bases). Looked up from germline, CDR1 is SQVTM and CDR2 is ANQGSEA. This CDR3 region has 18 residues. Trimming took 4 bases from V and 3 from J, leaving 25 bases between them. The CDR3 spells CSVALLTGISAVYNEQFF. The CDR3, as DNA: TGCAGCGTTGCCCTCTTAACCGGGATTAGCGCCGTCTACAATGAGCAGTTCTTC.

This clonotype was observed many times. The rearrangement uses TRBV6-5 and TRBJ2-5; D tentatively fits TRBD1 or TRBD2 (6 bases each). Trimming shortened V by 3 bases and J by 1 base, and 12 bases separated the two germline ends. Germline CDR1 MNHEY, CDR2 SVGAGI. The CDR3 consists of 15 residues. The CDR3 sequence is CASSYQGRGQETQYF. The CDR3 nucleotides read TGTGCCAGCAGTTATCAGGGGCGGGGCCAAGAGACCCAGTACTTC.

The table lists this clonotype with many counts. This sequence joins TRBV6-8 and TRBJ1-1; D remains unclear. Germline assignment: CDR1 MNHGY and CDR2 SAAAGT. This CDR3 has 16 residues. V was shortened by 0 bases and J by 0 bases, with 11 bases between the two germline ends. The CDR3 bases are TGTGCCAGCAGTTACTCACCGGGTTCTATGAACACTGAAGCTTTCTTT. It is translated as CASSYSPGSMNTEAFF.

This chain joins TRBV12-3 or TRBV12-4 and TRBJ2-1, with 16 bases matching TRBD2. There are 15 residues in the CDR3. Trimming at V came to 5 bases and at J to 8 bases, leaving 3 bases not matched to a gene. The CDR3 DNA sequence: TGTGCCAGCAGTGCGGGACTAGCGGGAGGGGATGAGCAGTTCTTC. Protein: CASSAGLAGGDEQFF.

The rearrangement uses TRBV20-1 and TRBJ2-7, with 7 bases matching TRBD1. The CDR3 spans 15 residues. V lost 2 bases, J lost 5 bases, and 12 bases stayed unmatched. Germline V gives CDR1 DFQATT, CDR2 SNEGSKA (reference sequence). The CDR3 DNA reads as TGCAGTGCTAGATCACAGGGGTTGAACTGGAACGAGCAGTACTTC. Its translation is CSARSQGLNWNEQYF.

This clonotype occurred a few times. V gene TRBV9 combines with J gene TRBJ2-1; TRBD2 might be the D (7 bases). This CDR3 is built from 16 residues. The germline CDR1 and CDR2 sequences are SGDLS and YYNGEE. V lost 2 bases to trimming and J lost 5 bases, with 17 bases between them. The CDR3 protein is CASSVGGGRPNNEQFF. The CDR3 DNA follows: TGTGCCAGCAGCGTGGGGGGCGGGAGACCCAACAATGAGCAGTTCTTC. Using reference TRBV9 and TRBJ2-1 for the parts outside the CDR3, the full variable domain is DSGVTQTPKHLITATGQRVTLRCSPRSGDLSVYWYQQSLDQGLQFLIQYYNGEERAKGNILERFSAQQFPDLHSELNLSSLELGDSALYFCASSVGGGRPNNEQFFGPGTRLTVL.

This clonotype was seen more than once but under ten times. The chain carries TRBV6-6 and TRBJ2-2, with D perhaps being TRBD1 or TRBD2 (6 bases each). This CDR3 comprises 13 residues. V was pared by 10 bases and J by 6 bases, with 15 bases between. Per the germline V gene, CDR1 is MNHNY and CDR2 is SVGAGI (reference sequence). The CDR3 sequence is CATSPGAAGELFF. In DNA form, the CDR3 reads TGTGCCACTAGCCCGGGGGCGGCCGGGGAGCTGTTTTTT.

This clonotype was seen a handful of times. V is TRBV18 and J is TRBJ2-6, with a weak D call TRBD2 (6 bases). V lost 2 bases to trimming and J lost 2 bases, with 13 bases between them. CDR1 is KGHSH, CDR2 LQKENI, per germline. The CDR3 runs 17 residues. CDR3 bases: TGTGCCAGCTCACCAACCACTGGGGAGGCTGGGGCCAACGTCCTGACTTTC. Its protein product is CASSPTTGEAGANVLTF.

This clonotype appeared a few times. The V gene is TRBV12-3 or TRBV12-4, the J gene TRBJ2-5; no clear D. V lost 6 bases and J 13 bases, leaving 6 bases between the germline ends. The CDR3 has 8 residues. Here the CDR3 reads CASSRPYF. The CDR3 bases are TGTGCCAGCAGCCGCCCGTACTTC.

The chain uses TRBV7-8 and TRBJ2-7; 10 nucleotides match TRBD1. The junction had 5 bases not matched to a gene; V was cut back by 2 bases and J by 4 bases. CDR1 SGHVS and CDR2 FQNEAQ come from the germline V gene. This CDR3 has 15 amino acids. CDR3 region: CASSLRGDRGYEQYF. The CDR3 nucleotides read TGTGCCAGCAGCTTAAGAGGGGACAGGGGTTACGAGCAGTACTTC.

This clonotype was detected only a few times. The DNA for the CDR3 is TGTGCCAGCAGCCTCCCCGGGGTGACTGAAGCTTTCTTT. This translates into CASSLPGVTEAFF. The gene calls are TRBV3-1 and TRBJ1-1; D unresolved. The CDR3 has 13 residues. Trimming took off 4 bases at V and 5 bases at J, with 11 bases between the two ends. Germline V gene lookup returns CDR1 LGHDT and CDR2 YNNKEL (reference sequence). The whole variable domain, remainder taken from reference TRBV3-1 and TRBJ1-1, is DTAVSQTPKYLVTQMGNDKSIKCEQNLGHDTMYWYKQDSKKFLKIMFSYNNKELIINETVPNRFSPKSPDKAHLNLHINSLELGDSAVYFCASSLPGVTEAFFGQGTRLTVV.

V is TRBV12-3 or TRBV12-4 and J is TRBJ2-6, with 11 bases fitting TRBD1. This CDR3 comprises 17 residues. The junction had 2 bases not matched to a gene; V was cut back by 4 bases and J by 0 bases. CDR3 sequence: CASSWGTGGSGANVLTF. CDR3 DNA sequence: TGTGCCAGCAGTTGGGGGACAGGGGGCTCTGGGGCCAACGTCCTGACTTTC.

This chain connects TRBV18 to TRBJ2-3; tentatively, D is TRBD1 (5 bases). Germline-derived CDR1 and CDR2 are KGHSH and LQKENI. The length of the CDR3 is 13 residues. Trimming shortened V by 0 bases and J by 5 bases, and 6 bases separated the two germline ends. CDR3 protein: CASSPPGVDTQYF. The DNA for the CDR3 is TGTGCCAGCTCACCACCAGGGGTAGATACGCAGTATTTT.

This clonotype has only a few counts. The chain recombines TRBV6-1 with TRBJ2-7; D possibly matches TRBD1 or TRBD2 (5 bases each). Between the trimmed V and J ends, which lost 3 bases and 4 bases, there was a span of 7 bases. Germline assignment: CDR1 MNHNS and CDR2 SASEGT. The CDR3 runs 12 residues. CDR3 coding DNA: TGTGCCAGCAGTGATTGGGGGTACGAGCAGTACTTC. Its translation: CASSDWGYEQYF.

The sample holds many counts of this clonotype. The chain links TRBV14 to TRBJ1-6, with a possible D match to TRBD1 (5 bases). The germline V gene encodes CDR1 SGHDN and CDR2 FVKESK. The CDR3 runs 15 residues. The ends were cut back, 3 bases at V and 0 bases at J, with 6 bases in the middle. The CDR3 nucleotides read TGTGCCAGCAGCCAGGGGGGCTCCTATAATTCACCCCTCCACTTT. Residues: CASSQGGSYNSPLHF.

The rearrangement uses TRBV20-1 and TRBJ2-1; 10 nucleotides align to TRBD2. There are 14 residues in the CDR3. In germline, CDR1 is DFQATT, CDR2 SNEGSKA (reference sequence). For the CDR3, the DNA is TGCAGCCCTAAGGGAGCGGGGGGGATCGCTGAGCAGTTCTTC. Its translation: CSPKGAGGIAEQFF.

The sample holds many counts of this clonotype. The chain is built from TRBV12-3 or TRBV12-4 and TRBJ2-3; 8 nucleotides align to TRBD2. This CDR3 has 16 residues. V shed 3 bases, J shed 1 base, and the junction held 6 bases outside the gene matches. CDR3 region: CASSFWRRGGTDTQYF. As DNA, the CDR3 is TGTGCCAGCAGTTTCTGGAGGCGGGGGGGCACAGATACGCAGTATTTT.

The chain carries TRBV6-2 or TRBV6-3 and TRBJ2-4; TRBD2 matches at 9 bases. Germline V gene data show CDR1 as MNHEY and CDR2 as SVGEGT. Trimming cost V 2 bases and J 0 bases; bases outside gene matches: 17. This CDR3 has 21 amino acids. CDR3 sequence: CASSYAAGPSGRTIAKNIQYF. The CDR3 nucleotides are TGTGCCAGCAGTTACGCGGCCGGGCCCAGCGGGAGGACTATAGCCAAAAACATTCAGTACTTC.